This T cell receptor beta chain was found in a study of blood T cell repertoires in COVID-19. Study information: The cDNA or gDNA used as material had been derived from T cells, B-cell-depleted T cells, or PBMCs.

Here immunoSEQ multiplex PCR was the method, and the copy in TCRdb shows in-frame clones only, minus some. The data show 95,000 to 150,000 clones, with roughly 88% seen just once and 3.5% to 5% held by the top ten. V was clipped by 4 bases and J by 2 bases, with 7 bases between them. Germline-derived CDR1 and CDR2 are LNHDA and SQIVND (reference sequence). This CDR3 is built from 13 residues. J is TRBJ2-3 and V is TRBV19; TRBD1 might be the D (5 bases). The source is a man in his forties or fifties with acute or convalescent COVID-19. Sequencing was done on a sample of peripheral blood. The CDR3 protein is CASSTGYTDTQYF. The CDR3 coding sequence is TGTGCCAGTAGTACAGGGTACACAGATACGCAGTATTTT.